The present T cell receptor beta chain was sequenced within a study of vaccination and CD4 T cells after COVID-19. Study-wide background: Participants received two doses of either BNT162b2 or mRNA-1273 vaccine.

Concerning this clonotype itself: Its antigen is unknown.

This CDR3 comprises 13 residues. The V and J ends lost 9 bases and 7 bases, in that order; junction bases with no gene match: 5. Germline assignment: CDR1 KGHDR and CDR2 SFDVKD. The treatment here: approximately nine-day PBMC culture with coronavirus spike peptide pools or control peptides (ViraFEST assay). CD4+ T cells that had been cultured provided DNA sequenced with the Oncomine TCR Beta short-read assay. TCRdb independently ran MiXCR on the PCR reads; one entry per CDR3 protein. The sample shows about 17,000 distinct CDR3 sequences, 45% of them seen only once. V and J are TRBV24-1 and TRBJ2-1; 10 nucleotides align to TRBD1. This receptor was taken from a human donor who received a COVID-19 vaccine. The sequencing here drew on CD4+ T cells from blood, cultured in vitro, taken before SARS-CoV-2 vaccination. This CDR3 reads CATGTGVVNEQFF. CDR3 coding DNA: TGTGCCACCGGGACAGGGGTTGTAAATGAGCAGTTCTTC.